This T cell receptor beta chain was recorded in a study of OX40 agonist ivuxolimab in advanced cancers. About the research overall: Participants could have had prior anti-PD-1, anti-PD-L1 or anti-CTLA-4 therapy, and about 40% had some.

Note on this clone: Its matching antigen is unknown.

The method was immunoSEQ multiplex PCR; TCRdb's version includes in-frame clones alone and lacks a portion of them. The sample carries around 48,000 clones, approximately 83% recorded once. Trimming cost V 4 bases and J 0 bases; bases outside gene matches: 5. The CDR3 contains 16 residues. Germline loops: CDR1 SGHRS, CDR2 YFSETQ. Study outcomes and limitations: Still undetermined is the antigen specificity of the expanded peripheral T cells.

This material consisted of CD4+ or CD8+ T cells sorted from blood, taken in a trial of the OX40 agonist ivuxolimab. This chain connects TRBV5-1 to TRBJ2-3, with 10 bases that match TRBD2. This sequence originates from an adult with an advanced solid tumor such as melanoma, head and neck, liver or kidney cancer. CDR3 loop: CASSAQLAGSTDTQYF. For the CDR3, the DNA is TGCGCCAGCAGCGCCCAACTAGCGGGGAGCACAGATACGCAGTATTTT.